The source of this T cell receptor (beta chain) is a study of blood T cell repertoires in COVID-19. Study-level background: Both acute and convalescent COVID-19 samples were obtained from the United States, Italy and Spain.

Trimming removed 0 bases at V and 1 base at J, with 13 bases between. The germline gives CDR1 SGHRS, CDR2 YFSETQ. The CDR3 consists of 16 residues. TCRdb's copy holds only in-frame clones and misses some; the assay was immunoSEQ multiplex PCR. The top ten hold about 1% of the sample, which has 250,000 to 300,000 clones, 88% seen once. The clonotype was recovered from a woman under 40 who had recovered from COVID-19. Sequencing was carried out using PBMCs or T cells enriched from blood (not recorded which). The V call is TRBV5-1, the J call TRBJ1-1, with D hard to call. The CDR3 DNA is TGCGCCAGCAGCTTGGTGCGGGGTCGGACGAACACTGAAGCTTTCTTT. Encoded protein: CASSLVRGRTNTEAFF.